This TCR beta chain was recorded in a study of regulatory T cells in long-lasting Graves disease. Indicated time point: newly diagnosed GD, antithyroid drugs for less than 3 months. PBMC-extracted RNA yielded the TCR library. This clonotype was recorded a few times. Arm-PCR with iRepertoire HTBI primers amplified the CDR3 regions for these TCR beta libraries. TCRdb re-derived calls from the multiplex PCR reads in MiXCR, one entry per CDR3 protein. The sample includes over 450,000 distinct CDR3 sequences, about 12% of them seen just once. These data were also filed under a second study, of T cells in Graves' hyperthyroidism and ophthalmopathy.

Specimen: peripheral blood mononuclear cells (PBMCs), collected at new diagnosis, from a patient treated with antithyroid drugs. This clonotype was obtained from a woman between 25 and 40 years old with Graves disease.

The CDR3 DNA reads TGTGCCAGCAGTGGGGCCGGGACAGGTGTGAAAGAAGCTTTCTTT. This translates into CASSGAGTGVKEAFF. The J gene is TRBJ1-1, the V gene TRBV27, with 8 bases that match TRBD1. V shed 5 bases, J shed 8 bases, and the junction held 13 bases outside the gene matches. This CDR3 is 15 amino acids long. Germline assignment: CDR1 MNHEY and CDR2 SMNVEV (reference sequence).